This T cell receptor (beta chain) was recovered during a study of CD8+CD57+ T cells in acquired aplastic anemia. In the study overall: The sorted CD4+ and CD8+ cells yielded an average around 3.2 ug of DNA. Healthy-donor CD4+ cells averaged about 11 million reads.

Study-level results: Researchers report that around 30 CD8+ CDR3 sequences appeared in both patients and controls. Any difference that existed in CD8+ Simpson's diversity between patients and controls was not significant.

Genomic DNA, the template, was used for profiling of the TCR beta VDJ and CDR3. In TCRdb, the reads were re-called with MiXCR into one record per CDR3 protein. Found here are about 220,000 distinct CDR3 sequences, roughly 33% of them singletons; the top ten hold around 1.1%. About this clonotype itself: The antigen is undetermined.

This TCR derives from a human donor in good health, serving as a control. The sequenced sample consisted of sorted CD4+, CD8+, or CD8+CD57+ T cells (not recorded which) from PBMCs.

CDR3 sequence (DNA): TGTGCCAGCGCACAGGGGGCGCGCACTGAAGCTTTCTTT. Its protein product is CASAQGARTEAFF. This rearrangement joins TRBV27 to TRBJ1-1; 9 positions agree with TRBD1. Germline V CDR1 and CDR2: MNHEY, SMNVEV (reference sequence). The CDR3 is 13 residues long. Trimming took 8 bases from V and 4 from J; bases not matched to a gene: 5.